The rows below give T cell receptor beta chains drawn from one sample of a study of blood T cells in healthy people across ages. TCRdb re-called the 5' RACE reads with MiXCR, one entry per CDR3 protein. The sample includes about 570,000 distinct CDR3 sequences, approximately 25% of them seen just once. Sequenced input: blood. The receptors come from a woman in her 70s in good health. CDR3s include the opening cysteine and the closing phenylalanine or tryptophan. Each record gives: clone size, D gene, V gene, J gene, CDR3 protein, CDR3 DNA. The D gene is left open where the match is weak. Some rows mark clone size as missing; the rest say once, few, many or name a class of expanded clone.

.	TRBD1	TRBV4-3	TRBJ2-4	CASSHHAGTGISKNIQYF	TGCGCCAGCAGCCACCATGCTGGGACAGGGATTAGCAAAAACATTCAGTACTTC
few	.	TRBV2	TRBJ2-5	CASSEWPGRETQYF	TGTGCCAGCAGTGAATGGCCGGGCAGGGAGACCCAGTACTTC
few	.	TRBV4-3	TRBJ1-1	CASSQDLQGYTEAFF	TGCGCCAGCAGCCAAGACCTCCAGGGATACACTGAAGCTTTCTTT
many	.	TRBV10-3	TRBJ2-7	CAISESGSDYEQYF	TGTGCCATCAGTGAGTCAGGGTCTGACTACGAGCAGTACTTC
few	TRBD1	TRBV6-1	TRBJ1-2	CASSPGTGSTYGYTF	TGTGCCAGCAGCCCCGGGACAGGGAGTACCTATGGCTACACCTTC
many	.	TRBV21-1	TRBJ2-3	CASSSGLAGGRTDTQYF	TGTGCCAGCAGCAGTGGACTAGCGGGGGGTCGAACGGATACGCAGTATTTT
.	.	TRBV11-1	TRBJ2-3	CASSIRSSTDTQYF	TGTGCCAGTAGTATACGAAGTTCCACAGATACGCAGTATTTT
few	.	TRBV20-1	TRBJ2-6	CSATGNSGANVLTF	TGCAGTGCTACGGGCAACTCTGGGGCCAACGTCCTGACTTTC
.	.	TRBV12-3/TRBV12-4	TRBJ1-1	CASRTDGNTEAFF	TGTGCCAGCAGGACGGACGGGAACACTGAAGCTTTCTTT
few	TRBD1	TRBV20-1	TRBJ2-7	CSARAFQGADEQYF	TGCAGTGCTAGAGCGTTCCAGGGGGCGGACGAGCAGTACTTC
few	TRBD1	TRBV7-2	TRBJ1-1	CASSLFGQGATEAFF	TGTGCCAGCAGCTTATTTGGCCAGGGGGCCACTGAAGCTTTCTTT
.	.	TRBV7-2	TRBJ2-3	CASRGEPASTDTQYF	TGTGCCAGCAGGGGGGAACCAGCTAGCACAGATACGCAGTATTTT
.	.	TRBV20-1	TRBJ1-1	CSARGRVNTEAFF	TGCAGTGCTAGAGGCAGGGTGAACACTGAAGCTTTCTTT
.	TRBD2	TRBV12-3/TRBV12-4	TRBJ2-5	CASSGRLAGADYQETQYF	TGTGCCAGCAGTGGGAGACTAGCGGGGGCCGACTACCAAGAGACCCAGTACTTC
few	.	TRBV29-1	TRBJ2-3	CSVETATDTQYF	TGCAGCGTTGAGACGGCGACAGATACGCAGTATTTT
few	TRBD2	TRBV29-1	TRBJ2-1	CSVDRGGAYNEQFF	TGCAGCGTTGACCGTGGGGGGGCCTACAATGAGCAGTTCTTC
.	.	TRBV4-2	TRBJ2-5	CASSQDPGVETQYF	TGTGCCAGCAGCCAAGACCCGGGGGTGGAGACCCAGTACTTC
.	.	TRBV5-1	TRBJ2-5	CASSLADSRETQYF	TGCGCCAGCAGCTTGGCTGATTCACGAGAGACCCAGTACTTC
few	TRBD2	TRBV7-3	TRBJ2-1	CASSSGPTSAGNEQFF	TGTGCCAGCAGCTCTGGACCGACTAGCGCGGGCAATGAGCAGTTCTTC
few	.	TRBV7-2	TRBJ2-5	CASSLEVVGSSWVETQYF	TGTGCCAGCAGCTTAGAGGTGGTCGGTAGCTCCTGGGTAGAGACCCAGTACTTC
.	TRBD1	TRBV2	TRBJ2-3	CASTWTGSTDTQYF	TGTGCCAGCACTTGGACAGGAAGCACAGATACGCAGTATTTT
few	.	TRBV7-7	TRBJ2-7	CASSPSGLLGEQYF	TGTGCTAGCAGCCCCAGTGGGCTTCTAGGCGAGCAGTACTTC
few	.	TRBV29-1	TRBJ2-1	CSVRPGGHPSYNEQFF	TGCAGCGTTCGACCGGGGGGCCACCCATCCTACAATGAGCAGTTCTTC
.	TRBD1	TRBV29-1	TRBJ2-5	CSVRRQGAWETQYF	TGCAGCGTTAGGCGGCAGGGGGCGTGGGAGACCCAGTACTTC
many	.	TRBV6-1	TRBJ1-2	CASKVFYVSSYGYTF	TGTGCCAGCAAAGTTTTCTACGTATCCAGCTATGGCTACACCTTC
.	.	TRBV27	TRBJ2-7	CASSPVDGTYEQYF	TGTGCCAGCAGCCCAGTCGACGGAACCTACGAGCAGTACTTC
many	.	TRBV5-4	TRBJ2-2	CASSLPQGGELFF	TGTGCCAGCAGCTTGCCCCAGGGCGGGGAGCTGTTTTTT
.	TRBD2	TRBV7-2	TRBJ2-7	CASSARVLAGGYEQYF	TGTGCCAGCAGCGCCCGTGTACTAGCGGGCGGCTACGAGCAGTACTTC
.	TRBD1	TRBV12-3/TRBV12-4	TRBJ1-3	CASSFDRVQENTIYF	TGTGCCAGCAGTTTCGACAGGGTGCAGGAAAACACCATATATTTT
few	TRBD2	TRBV7-3	TRBJ2-1	CASSPGGPSSYNEQFF	TGTGCCAGCAGCCCGGGGGGGCCCAGCTCCTACAATGAGCAGTTCTTC
few	.	TRBV20-1	TRBJ2-3	CSAVKSDTQYF	TGCAGTGCCGTTAAATCAGATACGCAGTATTTT
.	TRBD2	TRBV29-1	TRBJ2-5	CSVASGAETQYF	TGCAGCGTCGCTAGCGGGGCAGAGACCCAGTACTTC
.	TRBD1	TRBV6-1	TRBJ2-2	CASTTGQANTGELFF	TGTGCCAGCACTACGGGACAGGCGAACACCGGGGAGCTGTTTTTT
.	.	TRBV20-1	TRBJ1-5	CSALTGDQPQHF	TGCAGTGCGTTGACGGGCGATCAGCCCCAGCATTTT
few	TRBD1	TRBV6-5	TRBJ2-4	CASSYDPTGEVAKNIQYF	TGTGCCAGCAGTTACGACCCGACAGGGGAGGTGGCCAAAAACATTCAGTACTTC
few	TRBD2	TRBV6-2/TRBV6-3	TRBJ2-1	CASSLAGAMENEQFF	TGTGCCAGCAGCTTAGCGGGGGCGATGGAGAATGAGCAGTTCTTC
.	TRBD2	TRBV5-6	TRBJ2-1	CASSLEWRGGTNEQFF	TGTGCCAGCAGCTTGGAGTGGCGGGGGGGTACGAATGAGCAGTTCTTC
few	.	TRBV4-2	TRBJ1-2	CASSQDPGQFNYGYTF	TGTGCCAGCAGCCAAGACCCCGGACAGTTTAACTATGGCTACACCTTC
.	TRBD1	TRBV20-1	TRBJ2-5	CSARDRGSYELYF	TGCAGTGCCCGGGACAGGGGATCATACGAGCTGTACTTC
.	TRBD1	TRBV7-2	TRBJ1-5	CASRQQGQGSLRGNQPQHF	TGTGCCAGCAGACAACAGGGACAGGGGTCTTTAAGGGGCAATCAGCCCCAGCATTTT
few	.	TRBV7-3	TRBJ2-5	CASSFGWGAETQYF	TGTGCCAGCAGCTTTGGTTGGGGCGCGGAGACCCAGTACTTC
.	.	TRBV6-6	TRBJ2-5	CASSYSTVTQETQYF	TGTGCCAGCAGTTACTCTACGGTAACTCAAGAGACCCAGTACTTC
.	TRBD2	TRBV6-2/TRBV6-3	TRBJ2-3	CASTRSGGGQDTQYF	TGTGCCAGCACTCGATCGGGGGGGGGTCAAGATACGCAGTATTTT
.	.	TRBV7-2	TRBJ2-3	CASSLGGLGTDTQYF	TGTGCCAGCAGCTTAGGGGGGCTCGGCACAGATACGCAGTATTTT
few	.	TRBV5-1	TRBJ2-2	CASSLIPTGELFF	TGCGCCAGCAGCTTGATCCCCACCGGGGAGCTGTTTTTT